The next 13 T cell receptor beta chains were all read from a single sample in a study of OX40 agonist ivuxolimab in advanced cancers. This table comes from immunoSEQ multiplex PCR, and its TCRdb copy is limited to in-frame clones, with some not included. Among tens of thousands of clones listed, roughly 81% were seen once. The sample consisted of CD4+ or CD8+ T cells sorted from blood, taken in a trial of the OX40 agonist ivuxolimab. These receptors were obtained from an adult with an advanced solid tumor such as melanoma, head and neck, liver or kidney cancer.

This chain uses TRBV5-1 with TRBJ1-5, with 7 bases matching TRBD1. This CDR3 is built from 15 residues. Trimming at V came to 4 bases and at J to 0 bases, leaving 4 bases not matched to a gene. Germline V CDR1 and CDR2: SGHRS, YFSETQ. CDR3 residues: CASSEGQYSNQPQHF. The CDR3 DNA reads as TGCGCCAGCAGCGAGGGACAGTATAGCAATCAGCCCCAGCATTTT.

The V and J genes are TRBV9 and TRBJ2-3, with 8 bases matching TRBD1. Germline values: CDR1 SGDLS, CDR2 YYNGEE. The CDR3 sequence is 16 residues long. V gave up 0 bases and J gave up 6 bases; unmatched junction bases: 9. Written as DNA, the CDR3 is TGTGCCAGCAGCGTAGTTCAGGCAGGGGGCGAGGATACGCAGTATTTT. This sequence encodes CASSVVQAGGEDTQYF.

This clone was observed a handful of times. The chain recombines TRBV4-1 with TRBJ1-5; no clear D gene. This CDR3 is 12 amino acids long. Germline CDR1 reads MGHRA; CDR2 reads YSYEKL. V was cut by 0 bases and J by 4 bases, with 1 base left in between. CDR3 in amino acids: CASSQENQPQHF. The CDR3 bases are TGCGCCAGCAGCCAAGAGAATCAGCCCCAGCATTTT.

This chain links TRBV4-2 with TRBJ2-7, with a weak D call TRBD2 (6 bases). This CDR3 has 14 amino acids. Germline CDR1 LGHNA, CDR2 YNFKEQ. Trimming pared 4 bases from V and 0 bases from J, leaving 10 bases between. CDR3 coding DNA: TGTGCCAGCAGCCCGGCGGGAAGCTCCTACGAGCAGTACTTC. Translation gives CASSPAGSSYEQYF.

This sequence joins TRBV28 and TRBJ1-2; the match to TRBD1 covers 9 bases. The CDR3 is 14 amino acids. CDR1 and CDR2 from the germline V gene are MDHEN and SYDVKM. Trimming cost V 6 bases and J 11 bases; bases outside gene matches: 13. The CDR3 region has the DNA TGTGCCAGCAGATCGAAGGGACAGGGACCCTTTTACACCTTC. Translating it yields CASRSKGQGPFYTF.

This chain connects TRBV6-5 to TRBJ2-7; the D gene is possibly TRBD1 (6 bases). V was trimmed by 6 bases and J by 1 base, leaving 13 bases between them. Germline values: CDR1 MNHEY, CDR2 SVGAGI. There are 14 residues in the CDR3. The CDR3 loop reads CASSTGTPSYEQYF. The CDR3 DNA follows: TGTGCCAGCAGCACCGGGACACCGTCCTACGAGCAGTACTTC.

The chain couples TRBV5-6 to TRBJ2-5, with TRBD1 matching over 8 bases. The CDR3 extends over 14 amino acids. The trim removed 6 bases at V and 8 bases at J, leaving 12 bases unmatched. Per germline, CDR1 SGHDT and CDR2 YYEEEE. The CDR3 bases are TGTGCCAGCAACCCGGGGACAGGCCTAGATACCCAGTACTTC. Residues: CASNPGTGLDTQYF.

This sequence joins TRBV11-3 and TRBJ2-7; 9 bases are shared with TRBD1. The CDR3 runs to 14 residues. J was trimmed by 8 bases and V by 5 bases; bases with no gene match: 10. Germline V gives CDR1 SGHNT, CDR2 YENEEA. CDR3 sequence: CASSRRDRVYKQYF. CDR3 bases: TGTGCCAGCAGCCGCCGGGACAGGGTTTACAAGCAGTACTTC.

This clone is labeled large. CDR3 amino acids: CASSTGLSNEKLFF. The CDR3 DNA reads as TGTGCCAGCAGTACGGGACTCTCCAATGAAAAACTGTTTTTT. This chain connects TRBV6-5 to TRBJ1-4; tentative D call: TRBD1 (5 bases). The CDR3 loop spans 14 amino acids. Looked up from germline, CDR1 is MNHEY and CDR2 is SVGAGI. Trimming took 5 bases from V and 5 from J, leaving 12 bases between them.

By proportion, this clone is medium-sized. This sequence joins TRBV25-1 and TRBJ2-7, with 9 bases aligning to TRBD1. V gave up 7 bases and J gave up 9 bases; unmatched junction bases: 13. Germline assignment: CDR1 MGHDK and CDR2 SYGVNS. CDR3 length: 14 residues. CDR3 in DNA: TGTGCCAGCAACAGCGGGACAGGGCTACTTCGGCAGTACTTC. Residues: CASNSGTGLLRQYF.

This chain connects TRBV7-8 to TRBJ2-7, with 10 bases aligning to TRBD1. This CDR3 comprises 19 residues. The germline gives CDR1 SGHVS, CDR2 FQNEAQ. J lost 3 bases, V lost 1 base, and 15 bases had no gene match. CDR3 loop: CASSLDWFPTGTGVYEQYF. The CDR3 DNA reads as TGTGCCAGCAGCTTAGATTGGTTTCCGACCGGGACAGGGGTCTACGAGCAGTACTTC.

A few counts support this clone. This sequence joins TRBV5-1 and TRBJ1-1, with 7 bases identical to TRBD1. The germline CDR1 and CDR2 sequences are SGHRS and YFSETQ. J gave up 4 bases and V 0 bases, and 3 bases lay outside the gene matches. The CDR3 is 14 amino acids. The CDR3 protein is CASSLEQGSTEAFF. The CDR3 nucleotides are TGCGCCAGCAGCTTGGAACAGGGGAGCACTGAAGCTTTCTTT.

The rearrangement uses TRBV5-4 and TRBJ1-1, with no clear D. This CDR3 contains 14 residues. V lost 3 bases and J 1 base, leaving 10 bases between the germline ends. Germline CDR1 reads SGHNT; CDR2 reads YYREEE (reference sequence). The CDR3 nucleotides read TGTGCCAGCAGCTGGGCCTGGGGGAACACTGAAGCTTTCTTT. It codes for CASSWAWGNTEAFF.